This T cell receptor beta chain was sequenced for a study of blood T cell repertoires in COVID-19. Study-level background: Nucleic acid was either cDNA or gDNA, and it came from T cells, B-cell-depleted T cells, or PBMCs.

In its sample, this clone was seen once. Assay used: immunoSEQ multiplex PCR; TCRdb lists only in-frame clones, some missing. The data contain about 440,000 clones, approximately 90% of them singletons. The source of this sequence is a woman aged 45 to 65 with COVID-19, enrolled during active disease. Sequencing input: peripheral blood.

The CDR3 region is CASSFNRVNYGYTF. Here the CDR3 DNA reads TGTGCCAGCAGCTTTAACAGGGTTAACTATGGCTACACCTTC. V usage is TRBV13 and J usage is TRBJ1-2, with D tentatively TRBD1 (6 bases). Trimming shortened V by 3 bases and J by 1 base, and 9 bases separated the two germline ends. Germline-derived CDR1 and CDR2 are PRHDT and FYEKMQ (reference sequence). This CDR3 contains 14 residues.